These T cell receptor beta chains were read from a single sample in a study of spatial heterogeneity in lung cancer. TCRdb independently ran MiXCR on the 5' RACE reads; one entry per CDR3 protein. The sample lists under 150,000 distinct CDR3 sequences, approximately 10% occurring once. This sample comprised PBMCs, obtained at follow-up. These receptors were collected from a female donor with early-stage non-small cell lung cancer. The CDR3 runs from the conserved cysteine through the conserved F or W.

TRBV5-1	TRBJ2-7	CASSPSRGSLSDYEQYF
TRBV5-1	TRBJ2-5	CASSLGVLAAFNLGETQYF
TRBV20-1	TRBJ1-1	CSARDRILNTEAFF
TRBV12-3/TRBV12-4	TRBJ1-2	CASSLLEGRSYGYTF
TRBV27	TRBJ1-5	CASSDRPGQGNQPQHF
TRBV3-1	TRBJ2-7	CASSLGLAGSYEQYF
TRBV2	TRBJ2-5	CASSVAAQETQYF
TRBV2	TRBJ2-1	CASSEKPTGSGPIF
TRBV19	TRBJ1-2	CAISDTAYGYTF
TRBV9	TRBJ2-2	CASSRRTGNTGELFF
TRBV10-1	TRBJ2-3	CASSERRGADTQYF
TRBV12-3/TRBV12-4	TRBJ2-2	CASSPAWGNTGELFF
TRBV6-5	TRBJ1-1	CASRRTRGAEAFF
TRBV28	TRBJ1-4	CASSTQGAHEKLFF
TRBV6-5	TRBJ2-3	CASSYKPSGRPDTQYF
TRBV15	TRBJ1-1	CATSRAGVFTEAFF
TRBV7-8	TRBJ2-1	CASTARSVSGTSGSNEQFF
TRBV7-9	TRBJ2-3	CASSPRRRLSQDTQYF
TRBV5-4	TRBJ2-1	CASSLLRTSGSNEQFF
TRBV7-9	TRBJ1-1	CASSYRDRVTEAFF
TRBV20-1	TRBJ2-5	CSARVPGQALGTQYF
TRBV7-6	TRBJ2-6	CASSLSSGLAGIRSGANVLTF
TRBV18	TRBJ2-5	CASSLDSETQYF
TRBV5-4	TRBJ2-3	CASSLERSTDTQYF
TRBV27	TRBJ1-3	CASRRSGQGVNTIYF
TRBV3-1	TRBJ2-1	CASSPKTGGRYEQFF
TRBV5-5	TRBJ1-4	CASTPPGVGEKLFF
TRBV18	TRBJ2-6	CASSPTTGQTSGANVLTF
TRBV7-7	TRBJ1-1	CASSTRTGMNTEAFF
TRBV9	TRBJ1-3	CASSVGVGQGDGNTIYF
TRBV27	TRBJ2-3	CASSPGLTRRTDTQYF
TRBV5-1	TRBJ1-1	CASSYPGKMNTEAFF
TRBV20-1	TRBJ2-2	CSVGGRRVGELFF
TRBV10-3	TRBJ1-2	CAINSGQGLGYTF
TRBV6-2/TRBV6-3	TRBJ2-1	CASSSPRGTGAYNEQFF
TRBV6-5	TRBJ1-4	CASSLDRANEKLFF